This T cell receptor beta chain originates from a study of blood T cell repertoires in COVID-19. In the source study's methods: Amplification of reference gene primers provided the estimated nucleated cell counts. Measured with immunoSEQ multiplex PCR; TCRdb has only the in-frame clones, and not every one. The V and J calls and the clone size are those of that table, but D and trimming were determined from the DNA. The sample holds roughly 160,000 clones, 84% seen once. Clinical histories supplied by participants themselves formed the basis of cohort assignment. V shed 7 bases and J 6 bases; nucleotides not matched to a gene: 14. The CDR3 runs to 15 residues. Germline CDR1 and CDR2: MNHEY and SMNVEV (reference sequence).

This TCR was sampled from a man in his fifties or sixties who had recovered from COVID-19. The sequencing sample was made of PBMCs or T cells enriched from blood (not recorded which). The chain has TRBV27 and TRBJ1-2; 7 bases map to TRBD1. CDR3 protein: CASKPGTEAFDGYTF. In nucleotides, the CDR3 is TGTGCCAGCAAGCCCGGGACAGAGGCCTTTGATGGCTACACCTTC.